This T cell receptor (beta chain) was sequenced in a study of blood T cells in healthy people across ages. Study results and limitations: Donor CMV status, an unknown factor, possibly confounded changes in expanded clonotypes. Measured against age, TCR beta diversity per million T cells decreased in a roughly linear manner.

For the second PCR, which ran for roughly 7 to 11 cycles, a sample-barcoded 5' primer and a J-beta primer mix were used. One entry per CDR3 protein, called by TCRdb with MiXCR from the 5' RACE reads. The sample yields approximately 900,000 distinct CDR3 sequences, 25% to 30% seen once. CDR1 and CDR2 from the germline V gene are LGHDT and YNNKEL (reference sequence). This CDR3 region has 16 residues. The V end was cut by 2 bases, the J end by 8 bases, with 19 bases between. The table lists this clonotype with many counts. The target antigen is unknown. These data were likewise used in another study, on T cells of mothers and their children. That work contributes: Donation involved three healthy Caucasian mothers and the six children that they had. From each mother came over 10 million TCR beta CDR3 reads, and from each child came 2.5 million to 3.5 million.

The sequence came from a middle-aged woman in good health. The V and J genes are TRBV3-1 and TRBJ2-1, with D perhaps matching TRBD2 (5 bases). The sequencing input was blood. The CDR3: CASSQPSDSSEHEQFF. In DNA, the CDR3 is TGTGCCAGCAGCCAACCCTCGGACTCCTCTGAACATGAGCAGTTCTTC.